The 5 T cell receptor beta chains below were found in one sample sequenced in a study of blood T cell repertoires in COVID-19. Generated by immunoSEQ multiplex PCR, the TCRdb table keeps only in-frame clones and is missing some. The data show about 90,000 clones, over 75% seen once. The sequencing sample was made of peripheral blood. The receptor set was obtained from a human donor in a cohort sampled during active COVID-19.

The rearrangement uses TRBV20-1 and TRBJ2-1, with 11 bases identical to TRBD2. The CDR3 length is 14 residues. V shed 3 bases, J shed 9 bases, and the junction held 7 bases outside the gene matches. CDR1 is DFQATT, CDR2 SNEGSKA, per germline (reference sequence). As DNA, the CDR3 is TGCAGTGCTAGTGTAACTAGCGGGGGTAGTGAGCAGTTCTTC. Protein sequence: CSASVTSGGSEQFF.

The V gene is TRBV18, the J gene TRBJ2-5; D uncertain. The germline V and J ends were trimmed by 2 bases and 4 bases, with 5 bases remaining between them. This CDR3 comprises 12 residues. Germline CDR1 KGHSH, CDR2 LQKENI. The CDR3 nucleotides are TGTGCCAGCTCACCAGAGCGAGAGACCCAGTACTTC. It yields the protein CASSPERETQYF.

This sequence joins TRBV24-1 and TRBJ1-2, with D uncertain. Germline V lookup: CDR1 KGHDR, CDR2 SFDVKD. This CDR3 region has 14 residues. V shed 0 bases and J shed 4 bases, with 8 bases lying between them. CDR3 sequence reads: CATSDLAGSYGYTF. In DNA form, the CDR3 reads TGTGCCACCAGTGATTTGGCAGGTTCCTATGGCTACACCTTC.

V gene TRBV2 combines with J gene TRBJ2-2; D gene unclear. This CDR3 has 13 amino acids. Deletions cut 10 bases from V and 6 bases from J, with 15 bases between. Germline values: CDR1 SNHLY, CDR2 FYNNEI. CDR3 amino acids: CATQANLPGELFF. CDR3 in DNA: TGTGCCACCCAGGCGAATCTACCCGGGGAGCTGTTTTTT.

The genes are TRBV6-5 and TRBJ1-2, with D tentatively TRBD1 (5 bases). This CDR3 has 14 amino acids. Germline V gene data show CDR1 as MNHEY and CDR2 as SVGAGI. V was cut by 6 bases and J by 4 bases, with 15 bases left in between. The CDR3 DNA sequence: TGTGCCAGCAGGGAGGGGTCTTCTTTCTATGGCTACACCTTC. Its protein is CASREGSSFYGYTF.